These 5 T cell receptor beta chains originate from one sample sequenced in a study of blood T cell repertoires in COVID-19. The repertoire was sequenced with immunoSEQ multiplex PCR; TCRdb's copy has only in-frame clones and lacks some. The table includes 200,000 or so clones, around nine tenths detected once. Sample: PBMCs or T cells enriched from blood (not recorded which). The receptors originated from a man aged 25 to 40 in a cohort exposed to, infected with or recovered from COVID-19 (not recorded which).

CDR3 protein: CASRDTYYGYTF. CDR3 bases: TGTGCCAGCAGGGACACCTACTATGGCTACACCTTC. This sequence joins TRBV3-1 (or the pseudogene TRBV3-2) and TRBJ1-2, with D perhaps matching TRBD1 (5 bases). V dropped 6 bases and J dropped 3 bases, with 8 bases sitting between them. The V gene's germline CDR1 is LGHDT and CDR2 YNNKEL (reference sequence). This CDR3 comprises 12 residues.

The chain links TRBV19 to TRBJ2-7; 7 bases line up with TRBD2. The CDR3 is made up of 15 amino acids. Looked up from germline, CDR1 is LNHDA and CDR2 is SQIVND (reference sequence). With 4 bases clipped from V and 0 bases from J, the junction kept 6 bases outside the gene matches. Written as DNA, the CDR3 is TGTGCCAGTAGTAGTATGACGGGGGGCTCCTACGAGCAGTACTTC. It yields the protein CASSSMTGGSYEQYF.

V usage is TRBV7-2 and J usage is TRBJ1-3; D is undetermined. Trimming removed 5 bases at V and 6 bases at J, with 8 bases between. Germline V lookup: CDR1 SGHTA, CDR2 FQGNSA. The CDR3 has 12 residues. The CDR3 sequence is CASSPTENTIYF. CDR3 in DNA: TGTGCCAGCAGCCCAACAGAAAACACCATATATTTT. The entire variable domain, with the rest obtained from reference TRBV7-2 and TRBJ1-3, is as follows: GAGVSQSPSNKVTEKGKDVELRCDPISGHTALYWYRQSLGQGLEFLIYFQGNSAPDKSGLPSDRFSAERTGGSVSTLTIQRTQQEDSAVYLCASSPTENTIYFGEGSWLTVV.

The CDR3 loop reads CASSPDILRGNQPQHF. The DNA for the CDR3 is TGCGCCAGCAGCCCGGACATTCTCCGAGGCAATCAGCCCCAGCATTTT. J is TRBJ1-5 and V is TRBV5-1, with D perhaps matching TRBD1 (5 bases). Germline values: CDR1 SGHRS, CDR2 YFSETQ. The V end lost 4 bases, the J end lost 2 bases, and 16 bases lay between the germline ends. The CDR3 is 16 residues long.

V usage is TRBV2 and J usage is TRBJ1-2; TRBD1 matches 7 bases. CDR1 and CDR2 from the germline V gene are SNHLY and FYNNEI. Unmatched junction bases numbered 1, after V lost 4 bases and J lost 2 bases. The length of the CDR3 is 13 residues. The CDR3 reads CASSVTGNYGYTF. In nucleotides, the CDR3 is TGTGCCAGCAGTGTGACAGGGAACTATGGCTACACCTTC. Drawing the rest from reference TRBV2 and TRBJ1-2, the complete variable domain is EPEVTQTPSHQVTQMGQEVILRCVPISNHLYFYWYRQILGQKVEFLVSFYNNEISEKSEIFDDQFSVERPDGSNFTLKIRSTKLEDSAMYFCASSVTGNYGYTFGSGTRLTVV.